Each of the 23 T cell receptor beta chains below was sequenced from the same sample in a study of blood T cell repertoires in COVID-19. Repertoires were generated with immunoSEQ multiplex PCR, while TCRdb's copy carries only in-frame clones and drops some. The data contain about 40,000 clones, about 79% of them singletons. The sample consisted of peripheral blood. Source of these receptors: a woman aged 55 to 70 with acute or convalescent COVID-19.

The chain employs TRBV13 and TRBJ1-3, with 7 nucleotides matching TRBD1. This CDR3 is built from 15 residues. Germline V gene data show CDR1 as PRHDT and CDR2 as FYEKMQ (reference sequence). The ends lost 4 bases at V and 0 bases at J; junction bases unmatched: 3. The CDR3 coding sequence is TGTGCCAGCAGCTCGGGACAGAGCTCTGGAAACACCATATATTTT. Translated: CASSSGQSSGNTIYF.

The CDR3 spells CASKIGTGGKETQYF. For the CDR3, the DNA is TGTGCCAGCAAGATCGGGACAGGGGGAAAAGAGACCCAGTACTTC. This chain connects TRBV28 to TRBJ2-5, with TRBD1 identical over 11 bases. The V gene's germline CDR1 is MDHEN and CDR2 SYDVKM. After removal of 7 bases from V and 3 bases from J, the junction contained 7 bases not matched to a gene. CDR3 length: 15 amino acids.

The chain has TRBV28 and TRBJ1-2; D is uncertain. Trimming removed 8 bases at V and 5 bases at J, with 9 bases between. Per germline, CDR1 MDHEN and CDR2 SYDVKM. There are 11 residues in the CDR3. The CDR3 coding sequence is TGTGCCAGCGGGAGGGAGTATGGCTACACCTTC. Amino acids: CASGREYGYTF.

The gene calls are TRBV18 and TRBJ2-7, with 8 nucleotides matching TRBD1. This CDR3 comprises 16 residues. V shed 1 base, J shed 2 bases, and the junction held 7 bases outside the gene matches. Germline values: CDR1 KGHSH, CDR2 LQKENI. CDR3 protein: CASSPRGQGAPYEQYF. The DNA for the CDR3 is TGTGCCAGCTCACCACGAGGGCAGGGGGCGCCCTACGAGCAGTACTTC.

This clone was seen just once. The chain links TRBV5-1 to TRBJ1-1; 8 bases are a match to TRBD1. V shed 3 bases, J shed 1 base, and the junction held 8 bases outside the gene matches. Germline V gene lookup returns CDR1 SGHRS and CDR2 YFSETQ. CDR3 length: 16 residues. This CDR3 is CASSSWTGRTNTEAFF. DNA for the CDR3: TGCGCCAGCAGCTCTTGGACAGGGAGGACGAACACTGAAGCTTTCTTT.

The rearrangement links TRBV18 to TRBJ2-3; D is unclear. The CDR3 runs to 13 residues. Trimming removed 2 bases at V and 5 bases at J, with 8 bases between. Germline V gives CDR1 KGHSH, CDR2 LQKENI. The CDR3 DNA reads TGTGCCAGCTCACCAACCCTAGGAGATACGCAGTATTTT. Translated, it gives CASSPTLGDTQYF.

There are a few counts of this clone. The chain has TRBV7-9 and TRBJ2-2, with D perhaps TRBD1 (6 bases). This CDR3 has 14 residues. Germline loops: CDR1 SEHNR, CDR2 FQNEAQ (reference sequence). V was pared by 4 bases and J by 5 bases, with 11 bases between. The CDR3: CASSYGQSTGELFF. CDR3 bases: TGTGCCAGCAGCTACGGACAGTCTACCGGGGAGCTGTTTTTT.

CDR3 sequence: CSASPGIQETQYF. DNA of the CDR3: TGCAGTGCTAGTCCCGGGATCCAAGAGACCCAGTACTTC. The chain uses TRBV20-1 and TRBJ2-5; tentative D call: TRBD2 (5 bases). Germline CDR1 and CDR2: DFQATT and SNEGSKA (reference sequence). Trimming removed 3 bases at V and 1 base at J, with 9 bases between. This CDR3 is built from 13 residues.

The count of this clone is one. V and J are TRBV19 and TRBJ2-2; D is uncertain. This CDR3 is 12 amino acids long. Germline CDR1 LNHDA, CDR2 SQIVND (reference sequence). V lost 6 bases and J lost 5, with 7 bases in between. CDR3 DNA sequence: TGTGCCAGTAGCTTTTTAACCGGGGAGCTGTTTTTT. It encodes CASSFLTGELFF.

This chain links TRBV5-1 with TRBJ1-1, with 8 bases matching TRBD1. This CDR3 is built from 13 residues. Germline values: CDR1 SGHRS, CDR2 YFSETQ. The V and J ends lost 4 bases and 7 bases, in that order; junction bases with no gene match: 6. The CDR3 bases are TGCGCCAGCAGCATGGACAGGGTGGGTGAAGCTTTCTTT. Its protein is CASSMDRVGEAFF.

This chain uses TRBV6-1 with TRBJ1-6, with 9 bases identical to TRBD1. Germline assignment: CDR1 MNHNS and CDR2 SASEGT. The CDR3 totals 15 residues. Unmatched junction bases numbered 0, after V lost 0 bases and J lost 6 bases. CDR3 DNA: TGTGCCAGCAGTGAAGCGGGACAGGGTAATTCACCCCTCCACTTT. Protein sequence: CASSEAGQGNSPLHF.

V gene TRBV3-1 (or the pseudogene TRBV3-2) combines with J gene TRBJ2-7, with D perhaps TRBD2 (6 bases). Germline CDR1 and CDR2: LGHDT and YNNKEL (reference sequence). The CDR3 consists of 14 residues. Trimming cost V 5 bases and J 3 bases, with 14 bases left between them. CDR3 residues: CASSARDLIYEQYF. DNA for the CDR3: TGTGCCAGCAGCGCCCGGGACTTGATCTACGAGCAGTACTTC.

This clone was counted only a few times. The J gene is TRBJ1-5, the V gene TRBV2; possibly TRBD1 for D (5 bases). The germline V and J ends were trimmed by 6 bases and 4 bases, with 10 bases remaining between them. This CDR3 is built from 13 residues. The germline V gene encodes CDR1 SNHLY and CDR2 FYNNEI. The CDR3: CASRGHTNQPQHF. The CDR3 region has the DNA TGTGCCAGCAGGGGGCACACGAATCAGCCCCAGCATTTT.

V usage is TRBV19 and J usage is TRBJ1-2; 7 positions match TRBD1. Germline assignment: CDR1 LNHDA and CDR2 SQIVND (reference sequence). This CDR3 has 15 residues. The trim removed 3 bases at V and 4 bases at J, leaving 8 bases unmatched. The CDR3 region has the DNA TGTGCCAGTAGTATTGCCTCGACAGGGAGCTATGGCTACACCTTC. This gives the protein CASSIASTGSYGYTF.

The chain uses TRBV5-1 and TRBJ2-5; a weak D match, TRBD2 (6 bases). Trimming took 4 bases from V and 2 from J, leaving 15 bases between them. CDR3 length: 15 amino acids. CDR1 and CDR2 (germline): SGHRS, YFSETQ. The DNA of the CDR3 is TGCGCCAGCAGCGCAGGTCGGGGGAGGCAAGAGACCCAGTACTTC. Protein: CASSAGRGRQETQYF.

This chain joins TRBV10-3 and TRBJ2-1; the match to TRBD2 covers 7 bases. The CDR3 contains 14 residues. V lost 2 bases and J lost 9; bases outside the gene matches: 7. Germline CDR1 and CDR2: ENHRY and SYGVKD. The DNA of the CDR3 is TGTGCCATCAGTGAGGGGGCGGGAGTGGGTGAGCAGTTCTTC. Translating it yields CAISEGAGVGEQFF.

The V call is TRBV6-5, the J call TRBJ2-7, with TRBD2 as a possible D gene (6 bases). The CDR3 extends over 13 amino acids. Deletions cut 3 bases from V and 5 bases from J, with 11 bases between. The V gene's germline CDR1 is MNHEY and CDR2 SVGAGI. The CDR3 protein is CASSYPGTHEQYF. In nucleotides, the CDR3 is TGTGCCAGCAGTTATCCCGGGACTCACGAGCAGTACTTC.

This chain links TRBV19 with TRBJ2-2, with 10 bases fitting TRBD2. The CDR3 covers 17 residues. V shed 6 bases and J 3 bases; nucleotides not matched to a gene: 10. Germline values: CDR1 LNHDA, CDR2 SQIVND (reference sequence). CDR3 residues: CASRKGLGLADTGELFF. The CDR3 region has the DNA TGTGCCAGTAGGAAAGGACTAGGACTAGCGGACACCGGGGAGCTGTTTTTT.

The V gene is TRBV3-1 (or the pseudogene TRBV3-2), the J gene TRBJ2-7; D gene uncertain. CDR1 is LGHDT, CDR2 YNNKEL, per germline (reference sequence). V was clipped by 3 bases and J by 3 bases, with 6 bases between them. The CDR3 spans 12 residues. The CDR3 coding sequence is TGTGCCAGCAGCCATTTCGGCTACGAGCAGTACTTC. Translation gives CASSHFGYEQYF.

This clone was seen just once. The chain combines TRBV2 with TRBJ1-4; no firm D call. The CDR3 runs to 14 residues. Germline V gene lookup returns CDR1 SNHLY and CDR2 FYNNEI. Trimming took 7 bases from V and 0 from J, leaving 9 bases between them. As DNA, the CDR3 is TGTGCCAGCAAAGTACTGGCAACTAATGAAAAACTGTTTTTT. Encoded protein: CASKVLATNEKLFF.

The chain couples TRBV19 to TRBJ1-2; 7 bases align to TRBD1. The ends lost 3 bases at V and 4 bases at J; junction bases unmatched: 5. The CDR3 totals 14 residues. The V gene's germline CDR1 is LNHDA and CDR2 SQIVND (reference sequence). CDR3 bases: TGTGCCAGTAGTATGAGGGGGCGCATCTATGGCTACACCTTC. Its protein product is CASSMRGRIYGYTF.

In this sample, this clone turned up a few times. J is TRBJ2-2 and V is TRBV19; 7 positions agree with TRBD1. With V trimmed by 5 bases and J by 5 bases, 11 bases remained unmatched. CDR1 is LNHDA and CDR2 is SQIVND in the germline V gene (reference sequence). CDR3 size: 16 residues. The CDR3 spells CASSPSRTGPTGELFF. CDR3 in DNA: TGTGCCAGTAGTCCCTCCCGGACAGGACCAACCGGGGAGCTGTTTTTT.

The chain uses TRBV9 and TRBJ1-4; D might be TRBD1 (5 bases). The germline V and J ends were trimmed by 2 bases and 1 base, with 12 bases remaining between them. The CDR3 has 16 amino acids. From germline, CDR1 is SGDLS and CDR2 YYNGEE. CDR3 DNA: TGTGCCAGCAGCGTTTACGGGGGTGGAACTAATGAAAAACTGTTTTTT. This encodes CASSVYGGGTNEKLFF.